This T cell receptor (beta chain) was obtained from a study of siplizumab effects on memory and regulatory T cells. Study results and caveats: A major contribution to the alloresponse seemed to be made by naive T cells, which seemed more diverse than memory cells.

A word on this clone: Its target is not known.

Per the germline V gene, CDR1 is SGHDT and CDR2 is YYEEEE. This CDR3 has 15 amino acids. The ends were cut back, 6 bases at V and 5 bases at J, with 20 bases in the middle. TCR templates numbering about 10^5 were assayed per sample. Only in-frame clones appear in the TCRdb table, and some are missing; sequencing was by immunoSEQ multiplex PCR. The sample holds tens of thousands of clones, over 95% seen once. Sequenced material: naive CD4+ T cells sorted from blood. This clonotype was obtained from a human donor in good health. This chain joins TRBV5-6 and TRBJ2-5; no definite D call. CDR3 loop: CASTPSRAPSETQYF. For the CDR3, the DNA is TGTGCCAGCACCCCATCCCGTGCCCCCAGCGAGACCCAGTACTTC.